This record concerns one TCR beta chain sequence. Relative to the germline gene, one junction end is altered; a read error may explain this. The sample belongs to a study of molecular identifiers for immune sequencing clone quantification. The V gene's germline CDR1 is SNHLY and CDR2 FYNNEI. This CDR3 contains 16 residues. Generation of bulk TCR libraries relied on previously described methods and listed TCR primers. From the PCR reads, TCRdb called clonotypes with MiXCR, one entry per CDR3 protein. The sample lists 40,000 to 45,000 distinct CDR3 sequences, about 19% seen once, with more than 0.9% in the top ten.

The rearrangement joins TRBV2 to TRBJ2-3; maybe TRBD2 (6 bases). Sequenced input: naive CD8+ T cells from blood, with Jurkat cell RNA spiked in. Stated subset: FACS-sorted CD8+CD4-CCR7+CD45RA+ naive T cells. The sequence was obtained from a human donor in good health. Some libraries in this study had Jurkat cell RNA spiked in. DNA for the CDR3: TGTGCCAGCAGAGGGCAGGCGGTTAGCGGCGCAGATACGCGGTATTTT. Amino acid sequence: CASRGQAVSGADTRYF.